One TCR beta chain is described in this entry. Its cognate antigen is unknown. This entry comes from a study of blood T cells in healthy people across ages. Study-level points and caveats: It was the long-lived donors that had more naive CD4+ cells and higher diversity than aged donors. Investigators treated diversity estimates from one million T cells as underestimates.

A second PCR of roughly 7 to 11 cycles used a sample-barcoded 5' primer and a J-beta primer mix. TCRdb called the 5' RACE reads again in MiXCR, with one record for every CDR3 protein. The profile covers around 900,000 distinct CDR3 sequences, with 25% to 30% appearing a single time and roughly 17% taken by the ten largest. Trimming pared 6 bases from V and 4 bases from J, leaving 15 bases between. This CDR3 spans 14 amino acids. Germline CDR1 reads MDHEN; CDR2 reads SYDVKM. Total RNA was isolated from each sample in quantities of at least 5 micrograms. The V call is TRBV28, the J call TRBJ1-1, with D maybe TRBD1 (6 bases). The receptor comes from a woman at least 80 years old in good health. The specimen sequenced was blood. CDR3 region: CASRAYRGGTEAFF. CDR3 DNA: TGTGCCAGCAGGGCGTACCGAGGGGGCACTGAAGCTTTCTTT.